This entry lists 21 T cell receptor beta chains sequenced from one sample in a study of cytomegalovirus exposure and HLA in healthy donors. PCR was performed using 60 Vbeta and 13 Jbeta primers. Profiled with immunoSEQ multiplex PCR; TCRdb holds only in-frame clones, not every one. This sample yields approximately 160,000 clones, of which roughly 80% are seen a single time; about 2% belongs to the top ten. The specimen sequenced was PBMCs. The origin of the receptors is a human donor in good health.

CDR3 loop: CASSELGGLGTDTQYF. CDR3 coding DNA: TGCGCCAGCAGTGAACTAGGCGGTCTTGGCACAGATACGCAGTATTTT. This chain uses TRBV10-1 with TRBJ2-3; TRBD2 might be the D (5 bases). This CDR3 has 16 residues. CDR1 and CDR2 (germline): WNHNN, SYGVQD (reference sequence). V lost 3 bases and J lost 1, with 14 bases in between.

The chain employs TRBV11-3 and TRBJ2-1; the D is unclear. The CDR3 contains 13 residues. Germline CDR1 and CDR2: SGHNT and YENEEA. Trimming shortened V by 5 bases and J by 6 bases, and 11 bases separated the two germline ends. CDR3 coding DNA: TGTGCCAGCAGCCCCCACTTTTCCAATGAGCAGTTCTTC. Translating it yields CASSPHFSNEQFF. Filled out from reference TRBV11-3 and TRBJ2-1, the complete variable domain reads EAGVVQSPRYKIIEKKQPVAFWCNPISGHNTLYWYLQNLGQGPELLIRYENEEAVDDSQLPKDRFSAERLKGVDSTLKIQPAELGDSAVYLCASSPHFSNEQFFGPGTRLTVL.

The V gene is TRBV10-3, the J gene TRBJ2-3; 8 nucleotides line up with TRBD1. The CDR3 loop spans 15 amino acids. The ends lost 5 bases at V and 0 bases at J; junction bases unmatched: 4. CDR1 is ENHRY, CDR2 SYGVKD, per germline. The CDR3 nucleotides read TGTGCCATCAGTACGGGACAGGATAGCACAGATACGCAGTATTTT. It specifies CAISTGQDSTDTQYF.

CDR3 region: CASSEPGQANEKLFF. The CDR3 DNA sequence: TGTGCCAGCAGTGAGCCGGGACAGGCTAATGAAAAACTGTTTTTT. V gene TRBV6-1 combines with J gene TRBJ1-4; TRBD1 matches at 8 bases. Trimming took 3 bases from V and 3 from J; bases not matched to a gene: 3. CDR3 length: 15 residues. Germline V CDR1 and CDR2: MNHNS, SASEGT.

The chain is built from TRBV7-9 and TRBJ2-4; 7 bases agree with TRBD2. The CDR3 covers 17 residues. Trimming took 4 bases from V and 0 from J; bases not matched to a gene: 9. In germline, CDR1 is SEHNR, CDR2 FQNEAQ (reference sequence). DNA of the CDR3: TGTGCCAGCAGCTGGGAGGGCCGGCCTACAGCCAAAAACATTCAGTACTTC. Protein: CASSWEGRPTAKNIQYF.

This chain uses TRBV10-2 with TRBJ2-2, with 14 positions matching TRBD2. The CDR3 extends over 17 amino acids. V was clipped by 6 bases and J by 8 bases; unmatched bases: 11. Germline CDR1 WSHSY, CDR2 SAAADI. CDR3 nucleotides: TGCGCCAGCAGAGGACTAGCGGGGGGCAATTCGCGGGGGGAGCTGTTTTTT. Amino acids: CASRGLAGGNSRGELFF.

This clone was found once. The V gene is TRBV5-1, the J gene TRBJ2-7, with TRBD1 as a possible D gene (5 bases). With 0 bases removed from V and 2 bases from J, the gap between germline ends came to 9 bases. The CDR3 has 14 amino acids. The germline CDR1 and CDR2 sequences are SGHRS and YFSETQ. The DNA for the CDR3 is TGCGCCAGCAGCTTGGCAGGCAGGGCCTACGAGCAGTACTTC. It translates to CASSLAGRAYEQYF.

The chain carries TRBV5-1 and TRBJ1-1, with no clear D. CDR3 length: 18 amino acids. The ends were cut back, 0 bases at V and 8 bases at J, with 26 bases in the middle. CDR1 and CDR2 (germline): SGHRS, YFSETQ. The CDR3 DNA is TGCGCCAGCAGCTTGGCCGGTCCAGGTCCTCTCCCTAAACGGGAAGCTTTCTTT. It encodes CASSLAGPGPLPKREAFF.

The chain joins TRBV15 to TRBJ2-7, with D perhaps matching TRBD1 (5 bases). Looked up from germline, CDR1 is LNHNV and CDR2 is YYDKDF (reference sequence). There are 16 residues in the CDR3. Trimming removed 0 bases at V and 4 bases at J, with 16 bases between. The CDR3 region is CATSRDLGRASYEQYF. DNA of the CDR3: TGTGCCACCAGCAGAGATCTGGGCAGGGCTTCTTACGAGCAGTACTTC.

V is TRBV13 and J is TRBJ1-2; TRBD1 matches at 8 bases. This CDR3 region has 14 residues. V trimming: 4 bases; J trimming: 5 bases; junction bases outside the gene matches: 6. Germline CDR1 reads PRHDT; CDR2 reads FYEKMQ (reference sequence). The CDR3 spells CASSSGTGSYGYTF. In nucleotides, the CDR3 is TGTGCCAGCAGCTCGGGGACAGGAAGTTATGGCTACACCTTC.

V gene TRBV5-6 combines with J gene TRBJ1-5, with 7 bases fitting TRBD1. The CDR3 is 17 residues long. Germline CDR1 reads SGHDT; CDR2 reads YYEEEE. V shed 1 base and J 2 bases; nucleotides not matched to a gene: 9. CDR3: CASSLSQGVYGNQPQHF. CDR3 sequence (DNA): TGTGCCAGCAGCTTGTCTCAGGGGGTATACGGCAATCAGCCCCAGCATTTT.

The chain is built from TRBV11-3 and TRBJ1-1; possibly TRBD1 for D (5 bases). CDR1 SGHNT and CDR2 YENEEA come from the germline V gene. Deletions cut 5 bases from V and 8 bases from J, with 15 bases between. The CDR3 extends over 13 amino acids. The CDR3 loop reads CASSRGAFAEAFF. In DNA form, the CDR3 reads TGTGCCAGCAGCCGCGGGGCCTTCGCGGAAGCTTTCTTT. Looking up the rest from reference TRBV11-3 and TRBJ1-1 gives the full variable domain: EAGVVQSPRYKIIEKKQPVAFWCNPISGHNTLYWYLQNLGQGPELLIRYENEEAVDDSQLPKDRFSAERLKGVDSTLKIQPAELGDSAVYLCASSRGAFAEAFFGQGTRLTVV.

The chain couples TRBV4-2 to TRBJ1-2, with 11 bases aligning to TRBD1. Germline V gene lookup returns CDR1 LGHNA and CDR2 YNFKEQ. This CDR3 comprises 15 residues. The ends lost 3 bases at V and 8 bases at J; junction bases unmatched: 8. DNA for the CDR3: TGTGCCAGCAGCCAGGAGGGGGGACAGGGGGTCGGCTACACCTTC. Amino acids: CASSQEGGQGVGYTF.

The J gene is TRBJ2-7, the V gene TRBV29-1, with TRBD1 as a possible D gene (5 bases). The germline V gene has CDR1 SQVTM and CDR2 ANQGSEA. CDR3 length: 13 amino acids. Trimming pared 3 bases from V and 2 bases from J, leaving 11 bases between. The CDR3 DNA reads as TGCAGCGTTGATCACAGGAAAACCTACGAGCAGTACTTC. This gives the protein CSVDHRKTYEQYF.

As for this clone: The junction and the germline gene differ at one end; a read error may be behind it. The chain couples TRBV19 to TRBJ2-3; TRBD1 agrees at 11 bases. The CDR3 sequence is 15 residues long. The germline V gene encodes CDR1 LNHDA and CDR2 SQIVND (reference sequence). CDR3 sequence: CASRIGQGAEDTQYF. The CDR3, as DNA: TGTGCCAGTAGGATAGGACAGGGGGCGGAAGATACGCAGTATTTT.

The rearrangement links TRBV6-6 to TRBJ2-1, with 9 bases fitting TRBD1. The V gene end was trimmed by 6 bases and the J gene end by 13 bases; junction bases not matched to a gene: 10. There are 13 residues in the CDR3. Germline V gene data show CDR1 as MNHNY and CDR2 as SVGAGI (reference sequence). In DNA, the CDR3 is TGTGCCAGCAGGGACAGGGGAGGAAGCATACAGTTCTTC. This translates into CASRDRGGSIQFF.

V gene TRBV6-5 combines with J gene TRBJ1-2, with 7 bases that match TRBD1. V lost 0 bases and J lost 4; bases outside the gene matches: 2. This CDR3 comprises 14 residues. CDR1 MNHEY and CDR2 SVGAGI come from the germline V gene. CDR3 residues: CASSYSAGGYGYTF. The CDR3 coding sequence is TGTGCCAGCAGTTACTCCGCAGGGGGCTATGGCTACACCTTC.

V is TRBV6-5 and J is TRBJ2-7, with D possibly TRBD2 on 6 matching bases. The CDR3 has 14 residues. V shed 2 bases and J shed 2 bases, with 10 bases lying between them. Per the germline V gene, CDR1 is MNHEY and CDR2 is SVGAGI. DNA of the CDR3: TGTGCCAGCAGTTACCGGCGGGACGCCTACGAGCAGTACTTC. Amino acid sequence: CASSYRRDAYEQYF.

The V and J genes are TRBV9 and TRBJ2-5; 7 nucleotides line up with TRBD1. J lost 8 bases, V lost 0 bases, and 7 bases had no gene match. The CDR3 covers 14 residues. Per the germline V gene, CDR1 is SGDLS and CDR2 is YYNGEE. The CDR3 coding sequence is TGTGCCAGCAGCGTAGCCGGCCAGGGGGTTACCCAGTACTTC. It codes for CASSVAGQGVTQYF.

This sequence joins TRBV28 and TRBJ1-2; 9 positions agree with TRBD1. The germline V gene encodes CDR1 MDHEN and CDR2 SYDVKM. J was trimmed by 8 bases and V by 2 bases; bases with no gene match: 6. The CDR3 runs 14 residues. The CDR3 loop reads CASSLGGQGTGYTF. The CDR3 DNA follows: TGTGCCAGCAGTTTAGGGGGACAGGGTACAGGCTACACCTTC.

The V gene is TRBV28, the J gene TRBJ1-1; perhaps TRBD1 as D (5 bases). CDR1 is MDHEN, CDR2 SYDVKM, per germline. The CDR3 spans 13 residues. Trimming shortened V by 5 bases and J by 6 bases, and 13 bases separated the two germline ends. The CDR3 spells CASSLGGAAEAFF. The CDR3, as DNA: TGTGCCAGCAGTCTCGGGGGTGCTGCTGAAGCTTTCTTT.